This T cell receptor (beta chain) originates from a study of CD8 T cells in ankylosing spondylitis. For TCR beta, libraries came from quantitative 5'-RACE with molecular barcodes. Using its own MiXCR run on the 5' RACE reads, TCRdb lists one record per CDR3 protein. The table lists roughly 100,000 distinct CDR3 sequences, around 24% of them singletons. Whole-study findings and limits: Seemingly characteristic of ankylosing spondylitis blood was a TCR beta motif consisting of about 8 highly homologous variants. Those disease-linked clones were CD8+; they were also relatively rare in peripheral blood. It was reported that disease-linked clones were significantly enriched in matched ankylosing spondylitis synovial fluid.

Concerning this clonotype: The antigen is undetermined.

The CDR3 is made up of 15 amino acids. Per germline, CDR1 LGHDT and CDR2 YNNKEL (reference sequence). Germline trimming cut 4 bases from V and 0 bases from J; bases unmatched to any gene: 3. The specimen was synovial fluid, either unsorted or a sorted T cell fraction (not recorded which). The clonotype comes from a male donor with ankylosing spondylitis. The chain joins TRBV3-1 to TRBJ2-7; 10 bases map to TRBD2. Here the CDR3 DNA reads TGTGCCAGCAGCCGGGGACTAGCGAGCTCCTACGAGCAGTACTTC. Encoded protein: CASSRGLASSYEQYF.